This TCR beta chain was captured by sequencing in a study of blood T cells in healthy people across ages. Study details: Through template switching, about one barcoded beta molecule was captured per two T cells, as measured in model experiments. Study observations and caveats: When set beside aged donors, long-lived donors presented more naive CD4+ cells and higher diversity. Reliance upon unsorted PBMCs precluded definitive naive versus antigen-experienced comparison. Age brought a roughly linear fall in TCR beta diversity measured per million T cells.

A remark on this clonotype: No antigen is known for it.

Primers used in a second PCR of roughly 7 to 11 cycles were a sample-barcoded 5' primer and a J-beta primer mix. TCRdb fed the 5' RACE reads into MiXCR, producing one record per CDR3 protein. The sample lists 630,000 or so distinct CDR3 sequences, under 30% occurring once. Germline values: CDR1 DFQATT, CDR2 SNEGSKA (reference sequence). This CDR3 comprises 13 residues. The V and J ends lost 1 base and 2 bases respectively, with 5 bases between them. Sample: blood. This clonotype was obtained from an elderly woman in good health. The chain links TRBV20-1 to TRBJ2-2, with a tentative D call TRBD2 (5 bases). CDR3 sequence (DNA): TGCAGTGCTAGAGCGGGAAACACCGGGGAGCTGTTTTTT. Amino acid sequence: CSARAGNTGELFF.